Listed below are T cell receptor beta chains from one sample, sequenced in a study of blood T cell repertoires in COVID-19. The protocol was immunoSEQ multiplex PCR, while the TCRdb copy is restricted to in-frame clones and leaves out a portion. The sample has about 80,000 clones, about 83% seen once. Sequenced material: peripheral blood. The source of these receptors is a man aged 80 or over with active or convalescent COVID-19. Both conserved end residues are part of each CDR3. A D gene is named only where the DNA matches it firmly. Expanded clones are given a class, and other clones once, few, many or no size at all.

v_gene	d_gene	len	j_gene	abundance	CDR3aa	CDR3nt
TRBV27	TRBD2	16	TRBJ2-2	.	CASSLLASGDTGELFF	TGTGCCAGCAGTTTATTGGCTAGCGGGGACACCGGGGAGCTGTTTTTT
TRBV28	TRBD2	14	TRBJ2-2	.	CASRLAGSSGELFF	TGTGCCAGCAGACTAGCGGGTTCCTCCGGGGAGCTGTTTTTT
TRBV11-1	TRBD2	15	TRBJ2-3	few	CASSSPGGGLDTQYF	TGTGCCAGCAGCTCCCCCGGGGGAGGGCTAGATACGCAGTATTTT
TRBV18	.	16	TRBJ2-2	.	CASSPPSQGRTGELFF	TGTGCCAGCTCACCACCGTCGCAGGGGAGAACCGGGGAGCTGTTTTTT
TRBV7-9	.	12	TRBJ2-5	.	CASSNRVGTQYF	TGTGCCAGCAGCAACAGGGTTGGGACCCAGTACTTC
TRBV7-6	.	15	TRBJ1-1	.	CASSPQRGPNTEAFF	TGTGCCAGCAGCCCCCAAAGGGGCCCGAACACTGAAGCTTTCTTT
TRBV3-1/TRBV3-2	.	17	TRBJ1-3	.	CASSQVRDFSSGNTIYF	TGTGCCAGCAGCCAAGTAAGGGACTTCTCCTCTGGAAACACCATATATTTT
TRBV2	.	16	TRBJ2-6	.	CASSGTALSGANVLTF	TGTGCCAGCAGTGGGACAGCCCTCTCTGGGGCCAACGTCCTGACTTTC
TRBV28	.	13	TRBJ1-3	.	CANPLLGGNTIYF	TGTGCCAATCCGCTTCTAGGTGGAAACACCATATATTTT
TRBV27	.	14	TRBJ2-7	.	CATRLGPSSYEQYF	TGTGCCACCCGATTGGGGCCGAGCTCCTACGAGCAGTACTTC
TRBV28	.	14	TRBJ2-2	.	CASSLGPTWRELFF	TGTGCCAGCAGTTTAGGGCCTACCTGGCGGGAGCTGTTTTTT
TRBV6-5	.	14	TRBJ1-4	.	CASSTGTINEKLFF	TGTGCCAGTTCCACTGGGACTATAAATGAAAAACTGTTTTTT
TRBV11-2	TRBD2	14	TRBJ2-5	few	CASSLGLAVETQYF	TGTGCCAGCAGCTTAGGACTAGCGGTCGAGACCCAGTACTTC
TRBV18	TRBD1	14	TRBJ2-5	.	CASSTRTGQETQYF	TGTGCCAGCTCAACTCGGACAGGACAAGAGACCCAGTACTTC
TRBV19	TRBD1	16	TRBJ1-1	once	CASRPEVGTGTTEAFF	TGTGCCAGTAGGCCCGAGGTTGGGACAGGAACAACTGAAGCTTTCTTT
TRBV11-2	TRBD2	16	TRBJ2-7	.	CASSLSLAGVWNEQYF	TGTGCCAGCAGCTTAAGCCTAGCGGGAGTCTGGAACGAGCAGTACTTC
TRBV5-8	TRBD1	11	TRBJ1-2	.	CASSLGGGYTF	TGTGCCAGCAGCTTAGGGGGCGGCTACACCTTC
TRBV10-3	TRBD2	15	TRBJ2-3	.	CAISRPSGGTDTQYF	TGTGCCATCAGCCGACCTAGCGGGGGTACAGATACGCAGTATTTT
TRBV19	.	16	TRBJ2-4	.	CASSIKPQGAKNIQYF	TGTGCCAGTAGTATAAAACCCCAGGGAGCCAAAAACATTCAGTACTTC
TRBV11-2	.	12	TRBJ2-5	.	CASSPPGRTQYF	TGTGCCAGCAGCCCTCCGGGTCGGACCCAGTACTTC
TRBV6-5	.	14	TRBJ2-3	.	CASSFPGGTDTQYF	TGTGCCAGCAGTTTTCCCGGGGGAACAGATACGCAGTATTTT
TRBV29-1	.	15	TRBJ2-6	.	CSVASGRSGANVLTF	TGCAGCGTTGCGTCAGGGAGGAGTGGGGCCAACGTCCTGACTTTC
TRBV2	TRBD2	14	TRBJ2-1	.	CASRETSGYNEQFF	TGTGCCAGCAGGGAGACTAGCGGGTACAATGAGCAGTTCTTC
TRBV27	TRBD2	16	TRBJ2-2	.	CASRDSGTFNTGELFF	TGTGCCAGCAGGGATAGCGGGACCTTTAACACCGGGGAGCTGTTTTTT